This TCR beta chain was captured in a study of blood T cell repertoires in COVID-19. Across the study: Both acute and convalescent COVID-19 samples were obtained from the United States, Italy and Spain. PBMCs, B-cell-depleted T cells, or T cells were the source of the cDNA or gDNA that made up the material.

Original analysis: Cell counts per sample came from amplifying reference gene primers. Only in-frame clones appear in the TCRdb table, and some are missing; sequencing was by immunoSEQ multiplex PCR. The V and J calls and the clone size are those of that table, but D and trimming were determined from the DNA. This sample carries 45,000 or so clones, approximately 87% of them seen once, and the ten largest clones take roughly 4.3%. Seattle patients were enrolled while actively infected and followed longitudinally. V lost 9 bases, J lost 2 bases, and 7 bases stayed unmatched. The CDR3 is 14 amino acids. Germline V lookup: CDR1 SGHNT, CDR2 YYREEE (reference sequence).

Sequenced: peripheral blood. This clonotype was obtained from a man aged 35-49 years with COVID-19, enrolled during active disease. The gene calls are TRBV5-4 and TRBJ1-4, with 7 bases matching TRBD1. CDR3: CATGEGATNEKLFF. In DNA form, the CDR3 reads TGTGCCACCGGAGAGGGGGCGACTAATGAAAAACTGTTTTTT.